Following are 14 T cell receptor beta chains from one sample sequenced in a study of T cell repertoires in cytomegalovirus infection. One entry per CDR3 protein, called by TCRdb with MiXCR from the reads. The sample lists approximately 700,000 distinct CDR3 sequences; approximately 40% were seen once. The sequenced material came from PBMCs. The source of these receptors is a human donor in good health (CMV status not recorded). Some clones in this sample may be carry-over from other donors' samples.

There are a few counts of this clonotype. This chain connects TRBV18 to TRBJ1-4; TRBD1 matches at 9 bases. The ends lost 2 bases at V and 8 bases at J; junction bases unmatched: 12. CDR3 length: 17 residues. CDR1 and CDR2 (germline): KGHSH, LQKENI. CDR3 region: CASSPNRGPGNGEKLFF. The CDR3 bases are TGTGCCAGCTCACCAAACAGGGGGCCAGGCAACGGCGAAAAACTGTTTTTT.

The genes are TRBV19 and TRBJ2-5, with D possibly matching TRBD2 (5 bases). CDR3 size: 14 residues. V gave up 5 bases and J gave up 4 bases, with 14 bases separating them. CDR1 is LNHDA, CDR2 SQIVND, per germline (reference sequence). Written as DNA, the CDR3 is TGTGCCAGTAGTCCGAGGGCAGCGCCAGAGACCCAGTACTTC. This gives the protein CASSPRAAPETQYF.

This clonotype was counted only a few times. The J gene is TRBJ2-2, the V gene TRBV6-5, with 7 nucleotides matching TRBD1. The germline V gene encodes CDR1 MNHEY and CDR2 SVGAGI. V shed 1 base, J shed 4 bases, and the junction held 3 bases outside the gene matches. The CDR3 runs 15 residues. Here the CDR3 DNA reads TGTGCCAGCAGTTACTTACCAGGGGGCACCGGGGAGCTGTTTTTT. Protein: CASSYLPGGTGELFF.

This clonotype appeared many times. The chain is built from TRBV7-2 and TRBJ2-3, with D possibly TRBD2 on 6 matching bases. This CDR3 spans 14 amino acids. The V gene lost 5 bases and the J gene lost 3 bases, with 12 bases spanning the gap. Germline V CDR1 and CDR2: SGHTA, FQGNSA. CDR3 protein: CASSPRLGTDTQYF. The CDR3 coding sequence is TGTGCCAGCAGCCCCCGACTAGGAACAGATACGCAGTATTTT. Drawing the rest from reference TRBV7-2 and TRBJ2-3, the complete variable domain is GAGVSQSPSNKVTEKGKDVELRCDPISGHTALYWYRQSLGQGLEFLIYFQGNSAPDKSGLPSDRFSAERTGGSVSTLTIQRTQQEDSAVYLCASSPRLGTDTQYFGPGTRLTVL.

This clonotype has at least ten counts. The chain uses TRBV28 and TRBJ1-2, with no clear D. Germline CDR1 is MDHEN and CDR2 is SYDVKM. Between the trimmed V and J ends, which lost 6 bases and 0 bases, there was a span of 11 bases. The CDR3 length is 14 residues. CDR3 coding DNA: TGTGCCAGCAGCTTAGTTAGGGCTAACTATGGCTACACCTTC. It is translated as CASSLVRANYGYTF.

The V call is TRBV4-1, the J call TRBJ1-4; D call uncertain. Trimming left V 2 bases short and J 7 bases short, with 8 bases between. The CDR3 sequence is 13 residues long. Germline V gene sequence: CDR1 MGHRA, CDR2 YSYEKL. The CDR3 sequence is CASSQIVIEKLFF. CDR3 nucleotide sequence: TGCGCCAGCAGCCAAATTGTCATTGAAAAACTGTTTTTT.

The V gene is TRBV12-3 or TRBV12-4, the J gene TRBJ2-2; no firm D call. V lost 5 bases to trimming and J lost 3 bases, with 16 bases between them. This CDR3 spans 16 amino acids. The CDR3 here is CASSLRKGRDTGELFF. CDR3 nucleotides: TGTGCCAGCAGTCTTAGAAAGGGTAGGGACACCGGGGAGCTGTTTTTT.

This clonotype appeared many times. The gene calls are TRBV28 and TRBJ2-2, with D possibly called TRBD1 or TRBD2 (5 bases each). The CDR3 has 15 amino acids. CDR1 is MDHEN and CDR2 is SYDVKM in the germline V gene. Between the trimmed V and J ends, which lost 4 bases and 6 bases, there was a span of 15 bases. The CDR3 nucleotides are TGTGCCAGCAGTTCACCGGGGCTCGCAGCCGGGGAGCTGTTTTTT. Protein sequence: CASSSPGLAAGELFF.

This clonotype has a handful of counts. The V and J genes are TRBV19 and TRBJ2-3, with 8 bases identical to TRBD1. V gave up 3 bases and J gave up 4 bases; unmatched junction bases: 9. The CDR3 consists of 16 residues. Germline values: CDR1 LNHDA, CDR2 SQIVND (reference sequence). The CDR3 bases are TGTGCCAGTAGTATGTTTACAGGGGGTGCCGCAGATACGCAGTATTTT. Residues: CASSMFTGGAADTQYF.

The chain uses TRBV7-2 and TRBJ2-7; D might be TRBD2 (5 bases). CDR3 length: 14 residues. From germline, CDR1 is SGHTA and CDR2 FQGNSA. V lost 1 base to trimming and J lost 4 bases, with 11 bases between them. The CDR3 nucleotides read TGTGCCAGCAGCTTAGGGAGTCGGGGATACGAGCAGTACTTC. Its translation: CASSLGSRGYEQYF.

As for this clonotype: This may be a read error: a much more frequent sequence differs by one nucleotide. In this CDR3 the conserved last residue, phenylalanine or tryptophan, is missing, so a read error is likely. J is TRBJ2-3 and V is TRBV11-2, with D perhaps matching TRBD2 (5 bases). The CDR3 spans 16 residues. Germline loops: CDR1 SGHAT, CDR2 FQNNGV. V was pared by 3 bases and J by 2 bases, with 15 bases between. The CDR3 sequence: CASSFSRGPHTDTQYL. The CDR3 region has the DNA TGTGCCAGCAGCTTTAGCCGCGGGCCACACACAGATACGCAGTATTTG.

Details on this clonotype: Just one base apart from a much larger clone, this may be a read error. The chain links TRBV2 to TRBJ2-1; 8 nucleotides align to TRBD2. The germline gives CDR1 SNHLY, CDR2 FYNNEI. This CDR3 is built from 15 residues. The CDR3 loop is CASSLGSGNYNVQFF. The CDR3 DNA reads TGTGCCAGCAGCTTGGGTAGCGGGAACTACAATGTGCAGTTCTTC.

This clonotype was counted between two and nine times. The V call is TRBV12-3 or TRBV12-4, the J call TRBJ2-1; D gene ambiguous. This CDR3 has 15 amino acids. The ends were cut back, 3 bases at V and 1 base at J, with 10 bases in the middle. In DNA, the CDR3 is TGTGCCAGCAGTTTTGCGCTGAGGTCCTACAATGAGCAGTTCTTC. Its protein is CASSFALRSYNEQFF.

V gene TRBV20-1 combines with J gene TRBJ2-3, with 10 bases matching TRBD2. The CDR3 is 14 amino acids. After removal of 6 bases from V and 0 bases from J, the junction contained 3 bases not matched to a gene. Germline V lookup: CDR1 DFQATT, CDR2 SNEGSKA (reference sequence). The CDR3 spells CSAPTSGSTDTQYF. The CDR3 DNA is TGCAGTGCACCGACTAGCGGGAGCACAGATACGCAGTATTTT.